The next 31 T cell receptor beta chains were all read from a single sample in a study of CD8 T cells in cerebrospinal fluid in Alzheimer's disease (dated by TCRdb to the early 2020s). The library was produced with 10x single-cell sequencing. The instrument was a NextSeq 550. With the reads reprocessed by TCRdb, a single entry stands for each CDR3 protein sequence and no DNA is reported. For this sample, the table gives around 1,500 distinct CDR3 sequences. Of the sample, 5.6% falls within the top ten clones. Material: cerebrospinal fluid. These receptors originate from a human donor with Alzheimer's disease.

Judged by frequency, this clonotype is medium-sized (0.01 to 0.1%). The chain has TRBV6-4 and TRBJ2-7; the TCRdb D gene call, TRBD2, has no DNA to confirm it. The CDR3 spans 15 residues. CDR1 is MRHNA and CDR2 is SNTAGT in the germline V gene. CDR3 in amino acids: CASHHREGGPYEQYF.

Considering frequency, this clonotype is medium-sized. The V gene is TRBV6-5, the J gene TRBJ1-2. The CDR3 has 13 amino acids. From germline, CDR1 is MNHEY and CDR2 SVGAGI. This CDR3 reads CASRSAAPYGYTF.

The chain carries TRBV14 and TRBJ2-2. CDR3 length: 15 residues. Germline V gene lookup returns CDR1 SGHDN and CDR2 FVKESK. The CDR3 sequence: CASSQDLGNTGELFF.

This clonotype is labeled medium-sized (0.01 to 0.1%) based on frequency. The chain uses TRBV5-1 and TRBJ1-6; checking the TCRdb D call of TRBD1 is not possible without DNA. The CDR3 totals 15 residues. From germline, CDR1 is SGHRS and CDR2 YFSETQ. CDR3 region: CASSFDRGRVSPLHF.

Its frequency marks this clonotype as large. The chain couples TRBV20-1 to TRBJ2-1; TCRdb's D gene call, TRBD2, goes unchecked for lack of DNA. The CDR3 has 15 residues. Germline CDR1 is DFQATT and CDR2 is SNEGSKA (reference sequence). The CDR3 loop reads CSASSTSGRAFGQFF.

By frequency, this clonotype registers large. This CDR3 reads CSARVGEIGQPQHF. This sequence joins TRBV20-1 and TRBJ1-5. Per germline, CDR1 DFQATT and CDR2 SNEGSKA (reference sequence). The CDR3 runs to 14 residues.

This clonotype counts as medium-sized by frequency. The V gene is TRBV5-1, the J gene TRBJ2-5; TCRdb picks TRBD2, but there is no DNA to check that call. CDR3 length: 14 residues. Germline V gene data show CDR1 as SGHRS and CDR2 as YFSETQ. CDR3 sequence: CASRIGSGEETQYF. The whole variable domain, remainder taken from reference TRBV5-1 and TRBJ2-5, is KAGVTQTPRYLIKTRGQQVTLSCSPISGHRSVSWYQQTPGQGLQFLFEYFSETQRNKGNFPGRFSGRQFSNSRSEMNVSTLELGDSALYLCASRIGSGEETQYFGPGTRLLVL.

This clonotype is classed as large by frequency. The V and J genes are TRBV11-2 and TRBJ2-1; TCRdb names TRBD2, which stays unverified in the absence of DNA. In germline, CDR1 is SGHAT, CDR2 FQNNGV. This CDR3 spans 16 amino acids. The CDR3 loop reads CASSRGAGGIHNEQFF.

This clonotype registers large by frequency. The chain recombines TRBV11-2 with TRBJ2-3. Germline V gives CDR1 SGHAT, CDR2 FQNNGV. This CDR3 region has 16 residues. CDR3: CASSLGALPSTDTQYF.

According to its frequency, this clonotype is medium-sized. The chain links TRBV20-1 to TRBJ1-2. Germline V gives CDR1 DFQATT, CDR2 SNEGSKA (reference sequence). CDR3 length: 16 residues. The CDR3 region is CSASRAQSGGDYGYTF.

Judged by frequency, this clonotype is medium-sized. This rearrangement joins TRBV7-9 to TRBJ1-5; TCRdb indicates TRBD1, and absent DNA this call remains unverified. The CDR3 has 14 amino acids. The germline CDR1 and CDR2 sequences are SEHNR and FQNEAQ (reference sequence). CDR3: CASSPDTAISPQHF.

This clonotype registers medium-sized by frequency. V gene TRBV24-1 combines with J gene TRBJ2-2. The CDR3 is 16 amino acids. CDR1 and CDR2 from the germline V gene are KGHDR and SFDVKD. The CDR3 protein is CATSDLRTTNTGELFF.

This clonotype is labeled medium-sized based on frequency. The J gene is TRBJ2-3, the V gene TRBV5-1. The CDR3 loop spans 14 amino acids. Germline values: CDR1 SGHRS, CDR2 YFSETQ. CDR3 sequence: CASSLAGSTDTQYF.

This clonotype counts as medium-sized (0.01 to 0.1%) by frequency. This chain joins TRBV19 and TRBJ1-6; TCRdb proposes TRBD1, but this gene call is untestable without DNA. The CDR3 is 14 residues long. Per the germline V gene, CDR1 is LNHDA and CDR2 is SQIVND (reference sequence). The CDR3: CASSNREGNSPLHF.

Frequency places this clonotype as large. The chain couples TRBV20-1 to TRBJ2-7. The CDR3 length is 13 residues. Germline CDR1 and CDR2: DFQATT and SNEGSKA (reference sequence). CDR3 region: CSARDSSGNEQYF.

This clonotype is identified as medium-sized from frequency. CDR3 sequence: CASSQGYNSPLHF. This chain uses TRBV27 with TRBJ1-6; TCRdb selects TRBD1, and the lack of DNA leaves this call unchecked. Looked up from germline, CDR1 is MNHEY and CDR2 is SMNVEV (reference sequence). The CDR3 runs to 13 residues.

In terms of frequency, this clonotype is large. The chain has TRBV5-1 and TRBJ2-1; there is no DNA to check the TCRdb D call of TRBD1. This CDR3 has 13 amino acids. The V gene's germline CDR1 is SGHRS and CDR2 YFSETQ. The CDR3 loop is CASSPTLGNEQFF.

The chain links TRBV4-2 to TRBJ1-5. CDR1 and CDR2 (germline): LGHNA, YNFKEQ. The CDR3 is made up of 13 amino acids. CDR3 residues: CASSPRGEGPQHF.

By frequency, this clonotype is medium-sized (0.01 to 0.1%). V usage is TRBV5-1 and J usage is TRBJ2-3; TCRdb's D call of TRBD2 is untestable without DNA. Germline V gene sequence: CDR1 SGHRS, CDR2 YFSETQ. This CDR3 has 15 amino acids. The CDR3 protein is CASSQGASGGDTQYF.

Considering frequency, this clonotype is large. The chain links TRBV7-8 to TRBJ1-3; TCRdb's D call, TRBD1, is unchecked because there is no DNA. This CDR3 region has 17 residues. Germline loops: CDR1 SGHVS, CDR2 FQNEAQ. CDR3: CASSLRPQQGPGNTIYF.

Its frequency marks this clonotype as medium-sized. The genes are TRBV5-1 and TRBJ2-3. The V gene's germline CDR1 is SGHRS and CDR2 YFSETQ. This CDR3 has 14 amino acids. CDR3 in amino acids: CASSWASPSDTQYF.

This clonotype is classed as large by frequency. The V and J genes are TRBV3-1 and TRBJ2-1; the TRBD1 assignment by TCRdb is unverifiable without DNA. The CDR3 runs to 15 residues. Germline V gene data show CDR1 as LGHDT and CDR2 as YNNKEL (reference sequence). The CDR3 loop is CASSPTGDSYNEQFF.

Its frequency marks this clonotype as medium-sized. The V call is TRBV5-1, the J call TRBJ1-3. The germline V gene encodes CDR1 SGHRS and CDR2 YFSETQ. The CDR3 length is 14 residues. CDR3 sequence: CASSPSGPGNTIYF.

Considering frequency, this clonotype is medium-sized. This chain's CDR3 is CAWMNRRVDSGELFF. This rearrangement joins TRBV30 to TRBJ2-2; the D call of TRBD2 rests on TCRdb alone, since no DNA is present to check it. The CDR3 sequence is 15 residues long. Germline lookup yields CDR1 GTSNPN and CDR2 SVGIG (reference sequence).

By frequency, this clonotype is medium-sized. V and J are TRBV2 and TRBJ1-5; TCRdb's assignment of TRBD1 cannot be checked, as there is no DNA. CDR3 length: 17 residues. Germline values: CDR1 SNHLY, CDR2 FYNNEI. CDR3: CASSGSGGAGRNQPQHF.

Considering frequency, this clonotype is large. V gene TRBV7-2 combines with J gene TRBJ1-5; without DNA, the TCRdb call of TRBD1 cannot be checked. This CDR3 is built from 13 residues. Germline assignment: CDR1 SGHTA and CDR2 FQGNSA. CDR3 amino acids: CASGTYSNQPQHF.

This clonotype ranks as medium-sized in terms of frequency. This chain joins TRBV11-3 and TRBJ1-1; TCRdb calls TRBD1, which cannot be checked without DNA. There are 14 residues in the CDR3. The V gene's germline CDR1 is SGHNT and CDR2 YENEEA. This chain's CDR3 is CASTMGGGKTEAFF. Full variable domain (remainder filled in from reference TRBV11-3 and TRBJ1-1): EAGVVQSPRYKIIEKKQPVAFWCNPISGHNTLYWYLQNLGQGPELLIRYENEEAVDDSQLPKDRFSAERLKGVDSTLKIQPAELGDSAVYLCASTMGGGKTEAFFGQGTRLTVV.

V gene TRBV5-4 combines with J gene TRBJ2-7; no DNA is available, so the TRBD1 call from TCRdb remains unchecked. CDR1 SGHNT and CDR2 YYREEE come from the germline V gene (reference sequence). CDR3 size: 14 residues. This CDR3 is CASSADRGRDEQYF.

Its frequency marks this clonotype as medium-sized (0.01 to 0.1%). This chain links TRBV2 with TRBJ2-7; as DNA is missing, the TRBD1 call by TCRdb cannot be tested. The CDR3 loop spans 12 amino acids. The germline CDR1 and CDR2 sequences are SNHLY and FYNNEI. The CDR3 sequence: CASSGARQGWYF.

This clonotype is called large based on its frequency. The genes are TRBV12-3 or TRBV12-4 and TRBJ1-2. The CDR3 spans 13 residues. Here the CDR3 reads CASTTAANYGYTF.

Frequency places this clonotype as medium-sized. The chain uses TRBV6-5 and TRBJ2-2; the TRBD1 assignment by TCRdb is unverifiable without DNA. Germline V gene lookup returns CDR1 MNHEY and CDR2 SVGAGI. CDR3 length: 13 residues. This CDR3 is CASRTGGTGELFF.